These T cell receptor beta chains were read from a single sample in a study of beta chain features in type 1 diabetes. The repertoire was sequenced with immunoSEQ multiplex PCR; TCRdb's copy has only in-frame clones and lacks some. The profile shows about 99,000 clones, 28% of them singletons. Sequencing used central memory CD4+ T cells from blood. These receptors were taken from a woman under 30 with type 1 diabetes. CDR3s include the opening cysteine and the closing phenylalanine or tryptophan. The D gene is left open where the match is weak. Rows give clone size only sometimes, using once, few, many, or a class for an expanded clone.

TRBJ1-2	12	TRBV25-1	NA	NA	CASSVWPSGYTF	TGTGCCAGCAGTGTGTGGCCCTCCGGCTACACCTTC
TRBJ2-5	14	TRBV6-6	TRBD2	few	CASKASGGGETQYF	TGTGCCAGCAAGGCTAGCGGAGGTGGTGAGACCCAGTACTTC
TRBJ2-2	14	TRBV29-1	NA	few	CSGAVMGRSGELFF	TGCAGCGGAGCAGTGATGGGGCGGAGCGGGGAGCTGTTTTTT
TRBJ1-2	16	TRBV19	NA	NA	CASSIANRAGYYGYTF	TGTGCCAGTAGTATAGCCAACAGGGCGGGCTACTATGGCTACACCTTC
TRBJ2-1	18	TRBV11-2	TRBD2	NA	CASSLGPSRAGRLNEQFF	TGTGCCAGCAGCTTAGGGCCCTCCAGGGCCGGGAGGCTCAATGAGCAGTTCTTC
TRBJ2-1	14	TRBV7-9	NA	NA	CASSLWGRTNEQFF	TGTGCCAGCAGCTTATGGGGCAGAACAAATGAGCAGTTCTTC
TRBJ2-1	15	TRBV6-1	TRBD2	NA	CASSEASAGIREQFF	TGTGCCAGCAGTGAAGCGTCAGCGGGAATCCGTGAGCAGTTCTTC
TRBJ1-4	14	TRBV19	NA	NA	CASGGMATNEKLFF	TGTGCCAGTGGAGGGATGGCGACTAATGAAAAACTGTTTTTT
TRBJ2-1	14	TRBV7-6	NA	NA	CASSSYSGYNEQFF	TGTGCCAGCAGCTCCTATAGCGGCTACAATGAGCAGTTCTTC
TRBJ2-1	16	TRBV7-2	TRBD2	NA	CASSLVPGGGYNEQFF	TGTGCCAGCAGCTTAGTACCGGGAGGGGGCTACAATGAGCAGTTCTTC
TRBJ1-2	14	TRBV18	NA	NA	CASSLPGGRGGYTF	TGTGCCAGCTCACTACCGGGGGGGCGCGGTGGCTACACCTTC
TRBJ2-5	15	TRBV5-4	TRBD1	few	CASSGGQGTQETQYF	TGTGCCAGCAGCGGGGGACAGGGGACACAAGAGACCCAGTACTTC
TRBJ2-1	16	TRBV9	NA	few	CASSVGVGSSYNEQFF	TGTGCCAGCAGCGTAGGAGTCGGGAGCTCCTACAATGAGCAGTTCTTC
TRBJ2-3	16	TRBV5-1	TRBD2	NA	CASSLRPGTSGDTQYF	TGCGCCAGCAGCTTGAGGCCCGGGACTAGCGGAGATACGCAGTATTTT
TRBJ2-2	16	TRBV27	TRBD2	few	CASSLAGAANTGELFF	TGTGCCAGCAGTTTAGCGGGAGCGGCGAACACCGGGGAGCTGTTTTTT
TRBJ2-2	16	TRBV5-6	TRBD1	few	CASSARDSLNTGELFF	TGTGCCAGCAGCGCCCGGGACAGTCTGAACACCGGGGAGCTGTTTTTT
TRBJ2-1	17	TRBV5-4	TRBD2	few	CASSLGLTSGRSNEQFF	TGTGCCAGCAGCTTGGGGCTGACTAGCGGGAGGTCCAATGAGCAGTTCTTC
TRBJ2-3	13	TRBV15	NA	few	CATSGYREDTQYF	TGTGCCACCAGCGGATACAGGGAAGATACGCAGTATTTT
TRBJ1-5	13	TRBV30	TRBD1	NA	CAWTGQGDQPQHF	TGTGCCTGGACGGGGCAGGGGGATCAGCCCCAGCATTTT
TRBJ2-1	16	TRBV7-9	NA	many	CASSLDLGGLLNEQFF	TGTGCCAGCAGCTTGGACCTAGGCGGACTGCTCAATGAGCAGTTCTTC
TRBJ2-3	15	TRBV18	NA	few	CASSPPGLSTDTQYF	TGTGCCAGCTCACCACCGGGCCTGAGCACAGATACGCAGTATTTT
TRBJ1-2	15	TRBV25-1	TRBD1	NA	CASSERTGDGYGYTF	TGTGCCAGCAGTGAACGAACAGGGGATGGGTATGGCTACACCTTC
TRBJ2-1	13	TRBV7-3	TRBD1	NA	CASSRDSDNEQFF	TGTGCCAGCAGCCGGGACAGCGACAATGAGCAGTTCTTC
TRBJ2-3	11	TRBV2	TRBD2	NA	CARLAGDTQYF	TGTGCCAGACTAGCGGGAGATACGCAGTATTTT
TRBJ1-5	15	TRBV6-6	TRBD1	NA	CASTLGQGAGQPQHF	TGTGCCAGCACCCTGGGACAGGGGGCGGGTCAGCCCCAGCATTTT
TRBJ2-2	16	TRBV9	NA	NA	CASSGGDFANTGELFF	TGTGCCAGCAGCGGGGGGGACTTCGCGAACACCGGGGAGCTGTTTTTT
TRBJ1-5	13	TRBV7-8	NA	few	CASGTGNNQPQHF	TGTGCCAGCGGAACAGGGAACAATCAGCCCCAGCATTTT
TRBJ1-1	13	TRBV5-1	NA	few	CASSWGENTEAFF	TGCGCCAGCAGCTGGGGGGAGAACACTGAAGCTTTCTTT
TRBJ2-7	12	TRBV29-1	NA	NA	CSVEQGGYEQYF	TGCAGCGTTGAGCAGGGGGGCTACGAGCAGTACTTC
TRBJ1-4	16	TRBV5-6	TRBD1	NA	CASSPGTGAPERKLFF	TGTGCCAGCAGCCCCGGGACAGGGGCCCCTGAGAGAAAACTGTTTTTT
TRBJ2-4	14	TRBV7-3	TRBD2	NA	CASSLRSSGNIQYF	TGTGCCAGCAGCTTAAGATCTAGCGGAAACATTCAGTACTTC
TRBJ1-2	12	TRBV2	NA	NA	CASSLQGNGYTF	TGTGCCAGCAGTCTACAGGGTAACGGCTACACCTTC
TRBJ1-2	14	TRBV11-2	TRBD1	NA	CASRPWTGFGGYTF	TGTGCCAGCAGACCCTGGACAGGGTTCGGGGGCTACACCTTC
TRBJ2-3	16	TRBV18	TRBD2	NA	CASSPPAGGQADTQYF	TGTGCCAGCTCACCGCCGGCGGGAGGGCAAGCAGATACGCAGTATTTT
TRBJ2-7	13	TRBV2	TRBD2	few	CASRLAGLYEQYF	TGTGCCAGCAGACTAGCGGGCCTCTACGAGCAGTACTTC
TRBJ1-2	13	TRBV15	NA	few	CATSREQGHGYTF	TGTGCCACCAGCAGAGAACAGGGCCATGGCTACACCTTC
TRBJ2-1	18	TRBV15	TRBD1	NA	CATSRDRTGGLFYNEQFF	TGTGCCACCAGCAGAGACCGGACAGGGGGCCTCTTTTACAATGAGCAGTTCTTC
TRBJ2-1	17	TRBV5-1	TRBD1	once	CASMEGWDRGIRNEQFF	TGCGCCAGCATGGAAGGGTGGGACAGGGGGATTAGGAATGAGCAGTTCTTC
TRBJ1-2	14	TRBV2	TRBD1	NA	CASSADRAKEGYTF	TGTGCCAGCAGTGCGGACAGGGCTAAGGAGGGCTACACCTTC
TRBJ2-1	14	TRBV19	NA	few	CASHPTTSSYEQFF	TGTGCCAGTCACCCTACCACTAGCAGCTATGAGCAGTTCTTC